This T cell receptor (beta chain) comes out of a study of cytomegalovirus exposure and HLA in healthy donors. In the study overall: Earlier sequencing of some 180 million T cells yielded around 100 million unique TCR beta sequences. Study-level findings and limits: Reports showed the classifier diagnosing cytomegalovirus status with high specificity and sensitivity.

The PCR made use of 60 Vbeta and 13 Jbeta primers. The protocol was immunoSEQ multiplex PCR, while the TCRdb copy is restricted to in-frame clones and leaves out a portion. Of roughly 250,000 clones in the sample, 75% to 90% were seen once. Nominal health characterized the donors when sampled, though unrecorded immune exposures were likely. The V gene end was trimmed by 4 bases and the J gene end by 7 bases; junction bases not matched to a gene: 13. The CDR3 length is 16 residues. The germline gives CDR1 MGHRA, CDR2 YSYEKL. A word on this clone: Its target is unknown.

This sequence was found in a girl aged 2 to 9 in good health and CMV-seronegative. The V call is TRBV4-1, the J call TRBJ1-1, with TRBD1 identical over 9 bases. Sequences were obtained from PBMCs. The CDR3 region has the DNA TGCGCCAGCAGCCGCTTGTCACAGGGGGCGCACGGTGAAGCTTTCTTT. Its translation: CASSRLSQGAHGEAFF.